The source of this TCR beta chain is a study of regulatory T cells in long-lasting Graves disease. Germline-derived CDR1 and CDR2 are SGHAT and FQNNGV. This CDR3 comprises 12 residues. Trimming took 4 bases from V and 8 from J, leaving 9 bases between them. Noted time point: persistent/refractory GD, antithyroid drugs over 5 years with positive TRAb. The TCR library was made from RNA extracted from PBMCs. Assembly of TCR beta libraries relied on iRepertoire HTBI primers together with Arm-PCR of CDR3 regions. TCRdb re-derived calls from the multiplex PCR reads in MiXCR, one entry per CDR3 protein. The data show 650,000 to 850,000 distinct CDR3 sequences, 25% to 30% seen once.

The clonotype comes from a female donor with Graves disease. The chain uses TRBV11-2 and TRBJ1-5; a possible D gene is TRBD1 (5 bases). Sequences were derived from peripheral blood mononuclear cells (PBMCs), sampled when the disease was refractory, from a patient treated with antithyroid drugs. CDR3 bases: TGTGCCAGCAGCTCGGGACTGGAGCCCCAGCATTTT. Translating gives CASSSGLEPQHF.